This passage covers 25 T cell receptor beta chains from one sample sequenced in a study of T cells in Graves' hyperthyroidism and ophthalmopathy. What was amplified from RNA transcripts were TCR beta CDR3 regions. A set of HTBI primers served as the primers for a first-round RT-PCR of the TCR CDR3. TCRdb used MiXCR to reprocess the multiplex PCR reads, holding one entry per CDR3 protein. The table lists approximately 590,000 distinct CDR3 sequences, 15% to 19% of them singletons. Source material: blood. These receptors all come from a woman aged 25 to 39 with Graves' hyperthyroidism.

This clonotype was counted ten times or more. CDR3 in DNA: TGTGCCAGCAGCCTAAAGGACAGGGCTACCTACGAGCAGTACTTC. Translating gives CASSLKDRATYEQYF. This sequence joins TRBV5-4 and TRBJ2-7; TRBD1 matches at 8 bases. Per the germline V gene, CDR1 is SGHNT and CDR2 is YYREEE (reference sequence). V was pared by 4 bases and J by 2 bases, with 8 bases of the junction left unmatched. The CDR3 loop spans 15 amino acids.

The table lists this clonotype with a few counts. The chain recombines TRBV3-1 with TRBJ2-2; TRBD1 agrees at 9 bases. J lost 7 bases, V lost 5 bases, and 14 bases had no gene match. Germline CDR1 and CDR2: LGHDT and YNNKEL (reference sequence). The CDR3 spans 17 residues. CDR3 sequence reads: CASSSRDRDFSYGELFF. CDR3 DNA: TGTGCCAGCAGCTCCCGGGACAGGGATTTTAGTTACGGGGAGCTGTTTTTT.

This clonotype was seen repeatedly, ten times or more. CDR3 residues: CASSFPRQGARVITEAFF. The CDR3 DNA reads as TGTGCCAGCAGCTTTCCCCGACAGGGCGCGAGAGTGATCACTGAAGCTTTCTTT. The chain combines TRBV11-2 with TRBJ1-1; 7 bases are shared with TRBD1. The germline CDR1 and CDR2 sequences are SGHAT and FQNNGV. CDR3 size: 18 residues. The V gene end was trimmed by 3 bases and the J gene end by 4 bases; junction bases not matched to a gene: 17.

This clonotype was picked up a small number of times. The chain has TRBV24-1 and TRBJ2-1; 7 bases agree with TRBD2. The CDR3 runs to 16 residues. After removal of 4 bases from V and 4 bases from J, the junction contained 9 bases not matched to a gene. CDR1 KGHDR and CDR2 SFDVKD come from the germline V gene. The CDR3 loop is CATSDRTSAAYNEQFF. The CDR3 DNA sequence: TGTGCCACCAGTGACCGCACTAGCGCGGCATACAATGAGCAGTTCTTC.

At least ten counts were recorded for this clonotype. The CDR3 DNA reads TGCAGTGCTAGTACTAGCGACCGCACAGATACGCAGTATTTT. Its translation: CSASTSDRTDTQYF. V usage is TRBV20-1 and J usage is TRBJ2-3; 7 bases agree with TRBD2. From germline, CDR1 is DFQATT and CDR2 SNEGSKA (reference sequence). The CDR3 runs to 14 residues. The trim removed 3 bases at V and 1 base at J, leaving 4 bases unmatched.

This clonotype has only a few counts. The chain couples TRBV9 to TRBJ2-2; D unresolved. Germline lookup yields CDR1 SGDLS and CDR2 YYNGEE. The CDR3 consists of 15 residues. Between the trimmed V and J ends, which lost 0 bases and 0 bases, there was a span of 6 bases. The DNA for the CDR3 is TGTGCCAGCAGCGTAGAACTAACGAACACCGGGGAGCTGTTTTTT. Protein product: CASSVELTNTGELFF.

This clonotype was counted only a few times. The CDR3 protein is CASSTQGSGKNIQYF. CDR3 bases: TGTGCCAGCAGTACCCAAGGGTCGGGCAAAAACATTCAGTACTTC. The chain carries TRBV6-1 and TRBJ2-4; D unresolved. V lost 5 bases and J lost 3, with 14 bases in between. Germline loops: CDR1 MNHNS, CDR2 SASEGT. The CDR3 is 15 residues long.

The table lists this clonotype with a few counts. One end of the junction does not line up with germline, which may come from a read error. The V and J genes are TRBV30 and TRBJ2-1; D gene ambiguous. There are 14 residues in the CDR3. Germline values: CDR1 GTSNPN, CDR2 SVGIG (reference sequence). For the CDR3, the DNA is TGTGCCTGGGGTGTTCGGCTCTCCTACAATGAGCAGTTCTTC. Its protein product is CAWGVRLSYNEQFF.

Many counts were recorded for this clonotype. The chain combines TRBV27 with TRBJ2-1; 9 nucleotides align to TRBD1. Germline V lookup: CDR1 MNHEY, CDR2 SMNVEV (reference sequence). After removal of 6 bases from V and 6 bases from J, the junction contained 27 bases not matched to a gene. The CDR3 is 21 amino acids. The DNA for the CDR3 is TGTGCCAGCAGCTTAACCTTCGGGGGACAGGGATCTACCTACCCCCCCAATGAGCAGTTCTTC. As protein: CASSLTFGGQGSTYPPNEQFF.

This chain connects TRBV10-3 to TRBJ2-1; unclear D gene. Per germline, CDR1 ENHRY and CDR2 SYGVKD. The germline V and J ends were trimmed by 6 bases and 0 bases, with 12 bases remaining between them. The length of the CDR3 is 15 residues. CDR3 protein: CAIRANKNSYNEQFF. As DNA, the CDR3 is TGTGCCATCAGGGCTAATAAAAACTCCTACAATGAGCAGTTCTTC.

Ten or more counts support this clonotype. V is TRBV2 and J is TRBJ2-3; no firm D call. The CDR3 contains 13 residues. Germline V gives CDR1 SNHLY, CDR2 FYNNEI. V lost 7 bases to trimming and J lost 4 bases, with 12 bases between them. CDR3 bases: TGTGCCAGCACCCGAACCACCCCAGATACGCAGTATTTT. It encodes CASTRTTPDTQYF.

This clonotype was picked up many times. The chain joins TRBV2 to TRBJ2-3; a possible D gene is TRBD2 (6 bases). CDR1 is SNHLY, CDR2 FYNNEI, per germline. The length of the CDR3 is 15 residues. The V end lost 6 bases, the J end lost 1 base, and 14 bases lay between the germline ends. The CDR3 is CASRGLASRTDTQYF. CDR3 bases: TGTGCCAGCAGAGGGCTAGCGTCTCGCACAGATACGCAGTATTTT.

The sample holds many counts of this clonotype. This chain connects TRBV3-1 to TRBJ1-5; D is unclear. Per the germline V gene, CDR1 is LGHDT and CDR2 is YNNKEL (reference sequence). V shed 0 bases and J shed 5 bases, with 5 bases lying between them. This CDR3 spans 13 amino acids. Here the CDR3 DNA reads TGTGCCAGCAGCCAAGATCAAGATCAGCCCCAGCATTTT. Translated, it gives CASSQDQDQPQHF.

In its sample, this clonotype was seen many times. This chain connects TRBV10-2 to TRBJ2-5; a weak D match, TRBD2 (6 bases). Trimming pared 0 bases from V and 4 bases from J, leaving 6 bases between. CDR3 length: 13 amino acids. CDR1 is WSHSY and CDR2 is SAAADI in the germline V gene. The CDR3 is CASSESGGETQYF. DNA of the CDR3: TGCGCCAGCAGTGAGTCGGGAGGAGAGACCCAGTACTTC.

In this sample, this clonotype turned up many times. The genes are TRBV30 and TRBJ1-5; D perhaps matches TRBD1 (5 bases). V lost 0 bases, J lost 5 bases, and 5 bases lay in between. The CDR3 has 12 residues. CDR1 is GTSNPN and CDR2 is SVGIG in the germline V gene (reference sequence). The CDR3 is CAWSVQDQPQHF. For the CDR3, the DNA is TGTGCCTGGAGTGTACAGGATCAGCCCCAGCATTTT. Full variable domain (remainder filled in from reference TRBV30 and TRBJ1-5): SQTIHQWPATLVQPVGSPLSLECTVEGTSNPNLYWYRQAAGRGLQLLFYSVGIGQISSEVPQNLSASRPQDRQFILSSKKLLLSDSGFYLCAWSVQDQPQHFGDGTRLSIL.

This chain links TRBV12-3 or TRBV12-4 with TRBJ1-6, with D hard to call. The V end was cut by 7 bases, the J end by 11 bases, with 12 bases between. The CDR3 runs to 12 residues. The CDR3 DNA reads as TGTGCCAGCATGAAAAGCCGGGCACCCCTCCACTTT. It yields the protein CASMKSRAPLHF.

This clonotype showed up just a few times. The chain is built from TRBV29-1 and TRBJ2-5; D is unresolved. V lost 4 bases to trimming and J lost 2 bases, with 17 bases between them. CDR1 is SQVTM, CDR2 ANQGSEA, per germline. The CDR3 is made up of 15 amino acids. CDR3 sequence: CSVASADWIQETQYF. CDR3 in DNA: TGCAGCGTTGCGTCGGCAGATTGGATTCAAGAGACCCAGTACTTC.

This clonotype was counted many times. The chain has TRBV11-2 and TRBJ2-3, with 12 bases matching TRBD2. Germline CDR1 reads SGHAT; CDR2 reads FQNNGV. V lost 5 bases and J lost 10; bases outside the gene matches: 10. The CDR3 is 15 residues long. CDR3 nucleotides: TGTGCCAGCAGCCCAGGACTAGCGGGACCTCTGGCGCAGTATTTT. This encodes CASSPGLAGPLAQYF.

This clonotype was seen ten or more times. In nucleotides, the CDR3 is TGTGCCAGCAGCCGAGGGACTAGCGGGACGAACACCGGGGAGCTGTTTTTT. Translated, it gives CASSRGTSGTNTGELFF. The chain recombines TRBV11-1 with TRBJ2-2; 13 bases are shared with TRBD2. Looked up from germline, CDR1 is SGHAT and CDR2 is FQDESV (reference sequence). V gave up 5 bases and J gave up 0 bases; unmatched junction bases: 3. The CDR3 is 17 amino acids.

In this sample, this clonotype turned up many times. The CDR3 nucleotides read TGTGCCAGCAGTCCCCGGACAGGGGTCGATGAAAAACTGTTTTTT. Translated: CASSPRTGVDEKLFF. J is TRBJ1-4 and V is TRBV12-3 or TRBV12-4; the match to TRBD1 covers 9 bases. V trimming: 5 bases; J trimming: 6 bases; junction bases outside the gene matches: 7. CDR3 length: 15 residues.

This clonotype was seen many times. The chain employs TRBV27 and TRBJ1-1; D might be TRBD1 (5 bases). The CDR3 loop spans 15 amino acids. Germline-derived CDR1 and CDR2 are MNHEY and SMNVEV (reference sequence). Trimming shortened V by 4 bases and J by 1 base, and 13 bases separated the two germline ends. CDR3 in DNA: TGTGCCAGCAGTTACGCCGGGACCTCGAACACTGAAGCTTTCTTT. Residues: CASSYAGTSNTEAFF.

This clonotype was seen just once. Since a much larger clone is just one base distant, this may be a read error. This chain connects TRBV28 to TRBJ2-1; 8 bases are shared with TRBD1. Germline V gene data show CDR1 as MDHEN and CDR2 as SYDVKM. This CDR3 is 15 amino acids long. V shed 5 bases and J 10 bases; nucleotides not matched to a gene: 13. The CDR3 here is CASSSQGAGPYEQFF. In DNA, the CDR3 is TGTGCCAGCAGTAGCCAGGGGGCAGGCCCCTACGAGCAGTTCTTC.

This clonotype was detected ten times or more. The rearrangement joins TRBV11-2 to TRBJ1-5; D is ambiguous. Germline CDR1 SGHAT, CDR2 FQNNGV. The CDR3 consists of 13 residues. The ends were cut back, 3 bases at V and 0 bases at J, with 3 bases in the middle. The CDR3 DNA reads as TGTGCCAGCAGCTTTTATAGCAATCAGCCCCAGCATTTT. This translates into CASSFYSNQPQHF. Filled out from reference TRBV11-2 and TRBJ1-5, the complete variable domain reads EAGVAQSPRYKIIEKRQSVAFWCNPISGHATLYWYQQILGQGPKLLIQFQNNGVVDDSQLPKDRFSAERLKGVDSTLKIQPAKLEDSAVYLCASSFYSNQPQHFGDGTRLSIL.

This clonotype was observed at least ten times. The chain carries TRBV28 and TRBJ1-5; D might be TRBD1 (6 bases). With 7 bases removed from V and 2 bases from J, the gap between germline ends came to 30 bases. CDR3 length equals 20 residues. Looked up from germline, CDR1 is MDHEN and CDR2 is SYDVKM. CDR3 amino acids: CASTPTLAGVFDSGNQPQHF. The CDR3 region has the DNA TGTGCCAGCACCCCCACCTTGGCAGGGGTTTTCGATAGTGGCAATCAGCCCCAGCATTTT.

The chain recombines TRBV6-1 with TRBJ1-2; 11 bases align to TRBD1. The V gene end was trimmed by 3 bases and the J gene end by 5 bases; junction bases not matched to a gene: 8. This CDR3 comprises 16 residues. Germline values: CDR1 MNHNS, CDR2 SASEGT. CDR3 nucleotides: TGTGCCAGCAGTGAGGCCACTGGACAGGGGGCTTATGGCTACACCTTC. This translates into CASSEATGQGAYGYTF.